Below are 17 T cell receptor beta chains sequenced from a single sample in a study of spatial heterogeneity in lung cancer. Study results and limitations: For expanded intratumoral alpha and beta TCRs, counts tracked tumor mutation counts.

Time point indicated: sample taken at primary tumor resection. Which antigens these TCRs recognize remains unknown. TCRdb ran MiXCR on the 5' RACE reads and lists one entry per CDR3 protein. The sample includes fewer than 15,000 distinct CDR3 sequences, over 3% of them seen just once. The sample here was lung tumor tissue, taken at surgery. Source of these receptors: a male donor with early-stage non-small cell lung cancer.

This clonotype has a count of ten or more. The chain joins TRBV7-2 to TRBJ2-5; TRBD2 matches 9 bases. The CDR3 runs 15 residues. Germline V gene sequence: CDR1 SGHTA, CDR2 FQGNSA. V was clipped by 1 base and J by 1 base; unmatched bases: 1. CDR3 amino acids: CASSLVAGAQETQYF. The CDR3 DNA is TGTGCCAGCAGCTTAGTAGCGGGAGCCCAAGAGACCCAGTACTTC.

This clonotype was counted ten times or more. This sequence joins TRBV12-3 or TRBV12-4 and TRBJ2-3; no firm D call. V gave up 3 bases and J gave up 1 base, with 2 bases separating them. The CDR3 length is 12 residues. CDR3 sequence: CASSFGTDTQYF. CDR3 in DNA: TGTGCCAGCAGTTTTGGCACAGATACGCAGTATTTT.

This clonotype was observed at least ten times. This chain uses TRBV10-1 with TRBJ2-2; D is perhaps TRBD1 or TRBD2 (5 bases each). Germline lookup yields CDR1 WNHNN and CDR2 SYGVQD (reference sequence). The ends were cut back, 4 bases at V and 4 bases at J, with 19 bases in the middle. The CDR3 has 17 residues. The DNA for the CDR3 is TGCGCCAGCAGTGGTCCGGTGACGGGGCCGGGCACCGGGGAGCTGTTTTTT. Amino acids: CASSGPVTGPGTGELFF.

The rearrangement joins TRBV6-6 to TRBJ2-4, with D unresolved. The CDR3 runs to 12 residues. Germline V gives CDR1 MNHNY, CDR2 SVGAGI (reference sequence). Trimming took 2 bases from V and 7 from J, leaving 6 bases between them. For the CDR3, the DNA is TGTGCCAGCAGTTACGATAGTAACATTCAGTACTTC. Protein sequence: CASSYDSNIQYF.

This clonotype is classed as medium-sized (0.01 to 0.1%). The V call is TRBV5-8, the J call TRBJ2-7; tentative D call: TRBD2 (6 bases). Germline V gene lookup returns CDR1 SGHTS and CDR2 YDEGEE. The CDR3 has 13 residues. Trimming took 0 bases from V and 8 from J, leaving 12 bases between them. The CDR3, as DNA: TGTGCCAGCAGCTTGGCCGGGACTGCACAGCAGTACTTC. Its translation: CASSLAGTAQQYF. The full variable domain, its missing parts supplied by reference TRBV5-8 and TRBJ2-7, is EAGVTQSPTHLIKTRGQQATLRCSPISGHTSVYWYQQALGLGLQFLLWYDEGEERNRGNFPPRFSGRQFPNYSSELNVNALELEDSALYLCASSLAGTAQQYFGPGTRLTVT.

This clonotype was seen ten or more times. The V and J genes are TRBV6-6 and TRBJ1-6, with D possibly matching TRBD1 (6 bases). The CDR3 has 15 residues. From germline, CDR1 is MNHNY and CDR2 SVGAGI (reference sequence). Trimming shortened V by 0 bases and J by 4 bases, and 7 bases separated the two germline ends. For the CDR3, the DNA is TGTGCCAGCAGTTACTCGGGACAATATAATTCACCCCTCCACTTT. The encoded protein is CASSYSGQYNSPLHF.

This clonotype appeared many times. V and J are TRBV7-2 and TRBJ2-1; 13 bases align to TRBD2. The V and J ends lost 4 bases and 7 bases, in that order; junction bases with no gene match: 10. The CDR3 contains 17 residues. CDR1 is SGHTA and CDR2 is FQGNSA in the germline V gene. The chain's CDR3 is CASSSLPGLAGKNEQFF. CDR3 nucleotide sequence: TGTGCCAGCAGCTCCTTACCGGGACTAGCGGGAAAGAATGAGCAGTTCTTC.

About this clonotype: This may arise from a read error, as a much more abundant clone is one base away. The V gene is TRBV19, the J gene TRBJ1-2; D unclear. From germline, CDR1 is LNHDA and CDR2 SQIVND (reference sequence). The CDR3 contains 14 residues. The CDR3 nucleotides are TGTGCCAGTAGTACTCTCCAGGCAAACTATGGCTACCCCTTC. It translates to CASSTLQANYGYPF.

This CDR3 reads CSARVISLTGQGKRADGHTF. DNA of the CDR3: TGCAGTGCTAGAGTTATTTCTTTGACGGGACAGGGAAAGCGGGCGGACGGACACACCTTC. This chain joins TRBV20-1 and TRBJ1-2, with 9 bases fitting TRBD1. This CDR3 contains 20 residues. Germline loops: CDR1 DFQATT, CDR2 SNEGSKA (reference sequence). The V gene end was trimmed by 1 base and the J gene end by 12 bases; junction bases not matched to a gene: 30.

This clonotype is labeled as medium-sized. The chain has TRBV6-5 and TRBJ1-6; D is perhaps TRBD1 (5 bases). The germline CDR1 and CDR2 sequences are MNHEY and SVGAGI. The CDR3 covers 17 residues. V was cut by 3 bases and J by 6 bases, with 18 bases left in between. CDR3 sequence: CASSYAGNVVRNSPLHF. Here the CDR3 DNA reads TGTGCCAGCAGTTATGCAGGGAATGTAGTGCGTAATTCACCCCTCCACTTT.

Ten or more counts support this clonotype. The V and J genes are TRBV5-6 and TRBJ1-2; D is uncertain. Looked up from germline, CDR1 is SGHDT and CDR2 is YYEEEE. The CDR3 length is 14 residues. The V gene lost 0 bases and the J gene lost 8 bases, with 14 bases spanning the gap. CDR3: CASSLETPAGGYTF. The DNA for the CDR3 is TGTGCCAGCAGCTTGGAGACACCCGCGGGAGGCTACACCTTC.

In this sample, this clonotype turned up many times. The chain uses TRBV24-1 and TRBJ2-2; no clear D gene. The V gene lost 10 bases and the J gene lost 4 bases, with 21 bases spanning the gap. Germline V CDR1 and CDR2: KGHDR, SFDVKD. The CDR3 is 16 residues long. The CDR3 nucleotides read TGTGCCACTGAGAAGGGAACCAACTCCGGCACCGGGGAGCTGTTTTTT. Its translation is CATEKGTNSGTGELFF.

This clonotype was detected ten times or more. DNA for the CDR3: TGCGCCAGCAGCTCCCTAGCGGGGGGCACAGATACGCAGTATTTT. This encodes CASSSLAGGTDTQYF. The chain employs TRBV5-1 and TRBJ2-3; 10 nucleotides line up with TRBD2. After removal of 3 bases from V and 1 base from J, the junction contained 2 bases not matched to a gene. CDR1 is SGHRS and CDR2 is YFSETQ in the germline V gene. The CDR3 covers 15 residues.

This clonotype is labeled medium-sized (0.01 to 0.1%). The chain joins TRBV20-1 to TRBJ2-5, with D uncertain. V lost 1 base and J lost 0, with 9 bases in between. This CDR3 spans 14 amino acids. The germline V gene has CDR1 DFQATT and CDR2 SNEGSKA (reference sequence). The CDR3 DNA follows: TGCAGTGCTAGAGGGCGGCTCAACCAAGAGACCCAGTACTTC. Protein sequence: CSARGRLNQETQYF.

This clonotype was detected ten times or more. The chain employs TRBV29-1 and TRBJ1-4; D remains unclear. The CDR3 is made up of 12 amino acids. Germline CDR1 reads SQVTM; CDR2 reads ANQGSEA. Trimming left V 5 bases short and J 8 bases short, with 12 bases between. The CDR3 is CSVRRKGEKLFF. The DNA for the CDR3 is TGCAGCGTTCGGAGGAAAGGGGAAAAACTGTTTTTT. Drawing the rest from reference TRBV29-1 and TRBJ1-4, the complete variable domain is SAVISQKPSRDICQRGTSLTIQCQVDSQVTMMFWYRQQPGQSLTLIATANQGSEATYESGFVIDKFPISRPNLTFSTLTVSNMSPEDSSIYLCSVRRKGEKLFFGSGTQLSVL.

This clonotype is medium-sized within its sample. The chain uses TRBV18 and TRBJ1-6, with TRBD1 identical over 8 bases. Germline V lookup: CDR1 KGHSH, CDR2 LQKENI. This CDR3 is 16 amino acids long. Trimming removed 1 base from V and 7 bases from J; junction bases left unmatched: 6. CDR3 in DNA: TGTGCCAGCTCACCACAAGCCGGGACAGGAAATTCACCCCTCCACTTT. It is translated as CASSPQAGTGNSPLHF.

Concerning this clonotype itself: An end of the junction differs from the germline gene, which may be a read error. The chain recombines TRBV12-3 or TRBV12-4 with TRBJ1-2, with D uncertain. This CDR3 spans 15 amino acids. The CDR3 nucleotides read TGTGCCAGCAGTTTAGAAGGGCGGGGAAACTATGGCGACACCTTC. Its translation is CASSLEGRGNYGDTF.